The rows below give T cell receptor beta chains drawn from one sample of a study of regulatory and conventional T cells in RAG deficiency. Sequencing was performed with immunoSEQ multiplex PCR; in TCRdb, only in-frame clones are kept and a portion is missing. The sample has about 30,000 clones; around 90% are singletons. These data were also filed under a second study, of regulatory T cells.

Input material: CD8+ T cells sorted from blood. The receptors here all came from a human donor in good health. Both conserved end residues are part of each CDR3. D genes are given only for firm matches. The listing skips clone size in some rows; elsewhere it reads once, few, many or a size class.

CDR3nt: TGCAGCATGAGGGACATTAACTATGGCTACACCTTC
CDR3aa: CSMRDINYGYTF
d_gene: -
j_gene: TRBJ1-2
v_gene: TRBV29-1
abundance: -

CDR3nt: TGTGCCAGCAGCTTAATCGCCGGAGGAGATACGCAGTATTTT
CDR3aa: CASSLIAGGDTQYF
d_gene: -
j_gene: TRBJ2-3
v_gene: TRBV7-3
abundance: -

CDR3nt: TGTGCCAGCAGCTACGACAAAGCCTACGAGCAGTACTTC
CDR3aa: CASSYDKAYEQYF
d_gene: -
j_gene: TRBJ2-7
v_gene: TRBV5-6
abundance: -

CDR3nt: TGCGCCAGCAGCCAGGATAGGAATGAGCAGTTCTTC
CDR3aa: CASSQDRNEQFF
d_gene: -
j_gene: TRBJ2-1
v_gene: TRBV4-1
abundance: -

CDR3nt: TGTGCCAGCAGCCACATCCCGGACGAGCAGTACTTC
CDR3aa: CASSHIPDEQYF
d_gene: -
j_gene: TRBJ2-7
v_gene: TRBV6-5
abundance: once

CDR3nt: TGTGCCAGCAGTTACGGACTAGGAGAGACCCAGTACTTC
CDR3aa: CASSYGLGETQYF
d_gene: TRBD2
j_gene: TRBJ2-5
v_gene: TRBV6-6
abundance: -

CDR3nt: TGCGCCAGCAGCCAAGAGGCAGGGAGCTCCTACGAGCAGTACTTC
CDR3aa: CASSQEAGSSYEQYF
d_gene: -
j_gene: TRBJ2-7
v_gene: TRBV4-3
abundance: once

CDR3nt: TGTGCCAGCAGCCCCGGGACAGGGGAAAACACCATATATTTT
CDR3aa: CASSPGTGENTIYF
d_gene: TRBD1
j_gene: TRBJ1-3
v_gene: TRBV7-8
abundance: few

CDR3nt: TGCGCCAGCAAAGGGCGGGACAGGGGTGACCAGCCCCAGCATTTT
CDR3aa: CASKGRDRGDQPQHF
d_gene: TRBD1
j_gene: TRBJ1-5
v_gene: TRBV10-1
abundance: once

CDR3nt: TGTGCCAGCAGTGAAGGTCGGGTCGGATTCACAGATACGCAGTATTTT
CDR3aa: CASSEGRVGFTDTQYF
d_gene: -
j_gene: TRBJ2-3
v_gene: TRBV6-1
abundance: -

CDR3nt: TGCAGCGTAACCGCACAGGACAGGGGGCCCTACGAGCAGTACTTC
CDR3aa: CSVTAQDRGPYEQYF
d_gene: TRBD1
j_gene: TRBJ2-7
v_gene: TRBV29-1
abundance: -

CDR3nt: TGTGCCAGCAGCTTACTAACAGGGGGAGCCACTGAAGCTTTCTTT
CDR3aa: CASSLLTGGATEAFF
d_gene: TRBD1
j_gene: TRBJ1-1
v_gene: TRBV5-6
abundance: few

CDR3nt: TGCGCCAGCAGCCCACAAATGTCAGGGGCCTCAAGCTCCTACGAGCAGTACTTC
CDR3aa: CASSPQMSGASSSYEQYF
d_gene: -
j_gene: TRBJ2-7
v_gene: TRBV4-1
abundance: -

CDR3nt: TGTGCCAGCAGTGGACAGCTACTGGGGATCTACAATGAGCAGTTCTTC
CDR3aa: CASSGQLLGIYNEQFF
d_gene: -
j_gene: TRBJ2-1
v_gene: TRBV6-1
abundance: -

CDR3nt: TGTGCCAGCAGTTTCTGGAGCGATACGCAGTATTTT
CDR3aa: CASSFWSDTQYF
d_gene: -
j_gene: TRBJ2-3
v_gene: TRBV28
abundance: -

CDR3nt: TGTGCCAGTAGTATCGGGACGGCTACTAGCACAGATACGCAGTATTTT
CDR3aa: CASSIGTATSTDTQYF
d_gene: -
j_gene: TRBJ2-3
v_gene: TRBV19
abundance: -